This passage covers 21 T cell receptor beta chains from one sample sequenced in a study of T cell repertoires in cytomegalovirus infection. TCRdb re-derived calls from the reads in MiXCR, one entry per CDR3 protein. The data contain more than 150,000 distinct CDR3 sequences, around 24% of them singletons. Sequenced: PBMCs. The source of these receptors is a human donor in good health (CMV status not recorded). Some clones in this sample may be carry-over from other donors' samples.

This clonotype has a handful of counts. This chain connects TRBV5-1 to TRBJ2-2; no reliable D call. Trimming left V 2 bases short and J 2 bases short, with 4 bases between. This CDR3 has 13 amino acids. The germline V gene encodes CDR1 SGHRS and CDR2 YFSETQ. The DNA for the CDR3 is TGCGCCAGCAGCTTTGACAACACCGGGGAGCTGTTTTTT. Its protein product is CASSFDNTGELFF. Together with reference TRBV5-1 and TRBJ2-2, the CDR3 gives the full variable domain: KAGVTQTPRYLIKTRGQQVTLSCSPISGHRSVSWYQQTPGQGLQFLFEYFSETQRNKGNFPGRFSGRQFSNSRSEMNVSTLELGDSALYLCASSFDNTGELFFGEGSRLTVL.

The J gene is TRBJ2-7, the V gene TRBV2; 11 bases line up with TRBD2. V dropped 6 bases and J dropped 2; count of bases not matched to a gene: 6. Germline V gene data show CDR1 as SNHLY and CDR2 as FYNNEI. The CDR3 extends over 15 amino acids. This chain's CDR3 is CASRGLAGGPYEQYF. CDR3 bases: TGTGCCAGCAGGGGTCTAGCGGGGGGCCCCTACGAGCAGTACTTC.

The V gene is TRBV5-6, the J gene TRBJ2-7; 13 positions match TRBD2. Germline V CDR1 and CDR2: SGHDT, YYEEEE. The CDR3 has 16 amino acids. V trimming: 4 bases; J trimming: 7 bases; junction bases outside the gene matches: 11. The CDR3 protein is CASSTLLAGGEWEQYF. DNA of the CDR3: TGTGCCAGCAGCACGTTACTAGCGGGGGGGGAGTGGGAGCAGTACTTC.

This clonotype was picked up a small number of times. The CDR3 region is CASSYGLISYEQYF. CDR3 DNA sequence: TGTGCCAGCAGTTACGGGTTGATCTCCTACGAGCAGTACTTC. The V gene is TRBV6-2 or TRBV6-3, the J gene TRBJ2-7; no clear D gene. Germline CDR1 reads MNHEY; CDR2 reads SVGEGT. Trimming removed 2 bases from V and 0 bases from J, with 8 bases in between. This CDR3 has 14 residues.

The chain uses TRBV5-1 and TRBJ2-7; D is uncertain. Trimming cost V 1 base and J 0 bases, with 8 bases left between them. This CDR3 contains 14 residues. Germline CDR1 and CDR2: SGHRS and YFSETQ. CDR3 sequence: CASSLQPSSYEQYF. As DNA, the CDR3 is TGCGCCAGCAGCTTGCAGCCGAGCTCCTACGAGCAGTACTTC.

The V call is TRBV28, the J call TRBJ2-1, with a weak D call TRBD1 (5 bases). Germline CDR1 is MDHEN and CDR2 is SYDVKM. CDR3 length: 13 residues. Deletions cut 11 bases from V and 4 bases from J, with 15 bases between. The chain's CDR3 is CACLGRQYNEQFF. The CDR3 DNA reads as TGTGCCTGCCTGGGGCGCCAGTACAATGAGCAGTTCTTC. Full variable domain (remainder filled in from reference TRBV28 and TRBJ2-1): DVKVTQSSRYLVKRTGEKVFLECVQDMDHENMFWYRQDPGLGLRLIYFSYDVKMKEKGDIPEGYSVSREKKERFSLILESASTNQTSMYLCACLGRQYNEQFFGPGTRLTVL.

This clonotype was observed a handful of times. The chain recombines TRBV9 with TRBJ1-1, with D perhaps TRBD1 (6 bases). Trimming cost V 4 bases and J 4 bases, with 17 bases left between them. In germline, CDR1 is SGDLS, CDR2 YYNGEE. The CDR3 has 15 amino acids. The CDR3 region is CASSPQSGTPTEAFF. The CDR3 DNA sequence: TGTGCCAGCAGCCCCCAGTCCGGGACACCCACTGAAGCTTTCTTT.

Here the CDR3 reads CASSSLETSGGLYEQYF. The CDR3 DNA is TGTGCCAGCAGCTCCCTAGAGACTAGCGGGGGGCTCTACGAGCAGTACTTC. The V call is TRBV7-9, the J call TRBJ2-7, with TRBD2 identical over 13 bases. With V trimmed by 4 bases and J by 3 bases, 9 bases remained unmatched. The CDR3 extends over 17 amino acids. The V gene's germline CDR1 is SEHNR and CDR2 FQNEAQ (reference sequence).

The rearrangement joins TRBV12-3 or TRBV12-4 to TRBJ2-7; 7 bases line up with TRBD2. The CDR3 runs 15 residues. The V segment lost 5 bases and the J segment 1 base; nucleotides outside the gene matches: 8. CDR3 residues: CASSERGGGSYEQYF. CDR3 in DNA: TGTGCCAGCAGTGAGCGTGGCGGGGGTTCCTACGAGCAGTACTTC.

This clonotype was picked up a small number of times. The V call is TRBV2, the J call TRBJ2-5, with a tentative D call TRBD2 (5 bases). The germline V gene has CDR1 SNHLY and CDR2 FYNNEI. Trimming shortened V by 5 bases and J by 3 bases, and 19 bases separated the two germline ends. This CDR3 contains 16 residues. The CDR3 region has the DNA TGTGCCAGCAGTCGTAATAACCTGAGCGGAGAAGAGACCCAGTACTTC. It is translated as CASSRNNLSGEETQYF.

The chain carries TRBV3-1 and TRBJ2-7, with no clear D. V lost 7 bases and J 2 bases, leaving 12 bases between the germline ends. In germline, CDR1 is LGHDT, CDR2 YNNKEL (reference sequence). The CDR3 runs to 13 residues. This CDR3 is CASTSNGAYEQYF. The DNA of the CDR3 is TGTGCCAGCACCTCGAATGGGGCCTACGAGCAGTACTTC.

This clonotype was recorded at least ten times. CDR3 DNA sequence: TGTGCCAGCACCACCCAGGGGGATACGCAGTATTTT. Encoded protein: CASTTQGDTQYF. This chain links TRBV6-2 or TRBV6-3 with TRBJ2-3; TRBD1 is a possible D gene (6 bases). The CDR3 consists of 12 residues. CDR1 and CDR2 (germline): MNHEY, SVGEGT. V was pared by 7 bases and J by 6 bases, with 11 bases between.

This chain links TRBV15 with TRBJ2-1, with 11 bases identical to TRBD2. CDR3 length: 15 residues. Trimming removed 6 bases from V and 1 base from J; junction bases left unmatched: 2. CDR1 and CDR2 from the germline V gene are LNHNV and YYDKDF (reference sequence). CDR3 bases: TGTGCCACCAGGGGACTAGCGGAATCCTACAATGAGCAGTTCTTC. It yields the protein CATRGLAESYNEQFF.

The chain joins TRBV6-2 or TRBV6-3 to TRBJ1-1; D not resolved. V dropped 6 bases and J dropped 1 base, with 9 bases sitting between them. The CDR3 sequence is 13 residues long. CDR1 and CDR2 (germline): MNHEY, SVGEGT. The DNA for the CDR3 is TGTGCCAGCAGGGACCCGTCGAACACTGAAGCTTTCTTT. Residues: CASRDPSNTEAFF.

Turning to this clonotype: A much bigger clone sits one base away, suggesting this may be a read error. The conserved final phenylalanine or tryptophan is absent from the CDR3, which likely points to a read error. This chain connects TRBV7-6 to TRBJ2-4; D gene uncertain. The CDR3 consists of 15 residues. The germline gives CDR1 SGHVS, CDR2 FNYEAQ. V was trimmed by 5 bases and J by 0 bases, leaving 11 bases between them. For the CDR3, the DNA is TGTGCCAGCAGCCGGGTCGGCGTAGCCAAAAACATTCAGTACTAC. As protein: CASSRVGVAKNIQYY.

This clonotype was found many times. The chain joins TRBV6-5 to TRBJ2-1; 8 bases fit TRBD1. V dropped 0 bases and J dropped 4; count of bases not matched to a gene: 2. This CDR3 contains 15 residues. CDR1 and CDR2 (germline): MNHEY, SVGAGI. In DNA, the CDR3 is TGTGCCAGCAGTTACTCCCAGGGGGCATACAATGAGCAGTTCTTC. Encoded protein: CASSYSQGAYNEQFF.

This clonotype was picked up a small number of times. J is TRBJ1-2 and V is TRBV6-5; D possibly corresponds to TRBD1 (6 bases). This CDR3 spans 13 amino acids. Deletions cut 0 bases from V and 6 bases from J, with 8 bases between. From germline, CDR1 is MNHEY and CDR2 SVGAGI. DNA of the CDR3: TGTGCCAGCAGTTACTCGCCAGGGGATGGCTACACCTTC. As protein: CASSYSPGDGYTF.

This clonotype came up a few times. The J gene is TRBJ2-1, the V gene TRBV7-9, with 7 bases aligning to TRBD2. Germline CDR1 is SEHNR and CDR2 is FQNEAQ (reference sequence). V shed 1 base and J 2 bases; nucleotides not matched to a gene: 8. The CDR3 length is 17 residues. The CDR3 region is CASSLGVASGTYNEQFF. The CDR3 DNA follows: TGTGCCAGCAGCTTAGGGGTGGCTAGCGGTACCTACAATGAGCAGTTCTTC.

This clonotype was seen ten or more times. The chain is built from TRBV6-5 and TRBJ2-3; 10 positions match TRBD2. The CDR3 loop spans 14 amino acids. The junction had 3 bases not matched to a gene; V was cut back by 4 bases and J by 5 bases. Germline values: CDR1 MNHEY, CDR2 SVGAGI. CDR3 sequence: CASSSSGREDTQYF. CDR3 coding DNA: TGTGCCAGCAGTTCCAGCGGGAGGGAAGATACGCAGTATTTT.

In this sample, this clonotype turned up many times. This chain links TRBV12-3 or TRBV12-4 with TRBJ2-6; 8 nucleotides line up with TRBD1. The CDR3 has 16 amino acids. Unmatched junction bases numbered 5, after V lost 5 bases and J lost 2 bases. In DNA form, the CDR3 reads TGTGCCAGCAGTGTCCAGACAGGGGCTGGGGCCAACGTCCTGACTTTC. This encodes CASSVQTGAGANVLTF.

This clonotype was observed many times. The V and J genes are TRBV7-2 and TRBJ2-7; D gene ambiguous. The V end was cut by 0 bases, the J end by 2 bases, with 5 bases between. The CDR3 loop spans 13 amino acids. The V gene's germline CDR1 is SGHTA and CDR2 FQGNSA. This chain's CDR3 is CASSLADAYEQYF. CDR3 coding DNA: TGTGCCAGCAGCTTAGCGGACGCCTACGAGCAGTACTTC.